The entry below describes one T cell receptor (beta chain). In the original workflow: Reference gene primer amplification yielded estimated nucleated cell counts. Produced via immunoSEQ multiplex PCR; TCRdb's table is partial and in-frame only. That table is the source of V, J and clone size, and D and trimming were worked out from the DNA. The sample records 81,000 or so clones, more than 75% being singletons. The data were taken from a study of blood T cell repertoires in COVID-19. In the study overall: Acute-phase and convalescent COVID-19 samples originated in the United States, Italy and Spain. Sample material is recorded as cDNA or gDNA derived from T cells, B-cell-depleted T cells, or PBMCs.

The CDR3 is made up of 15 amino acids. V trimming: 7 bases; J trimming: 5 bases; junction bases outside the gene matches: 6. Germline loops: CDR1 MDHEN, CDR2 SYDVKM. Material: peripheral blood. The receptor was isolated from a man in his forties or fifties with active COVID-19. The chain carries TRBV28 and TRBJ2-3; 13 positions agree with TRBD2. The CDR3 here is CASKVTSGRRDTQYF. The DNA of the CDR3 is TGTGCCAGCAAAGTGACTAGCGGGAGGCGAGATACGCAGTATTTT.